Presented here are 2 T cell receptor beta chains from one specimen sequenced in a study of T-cell memory formation after mild COVID-19. TCRdb recomputed calls from the 5' RACE reads with MiXCR, one row per CDR3 protein. This table has 120,000 or so distinct CDR3 sequences, 15% to 20% appearing once. The sample consisted of PBMCs or a T cell subset sorted from them (not recorded which). These TCRs come from a man between 18 and 29 years old who had mild COVID-19 (a few samples of this study predate the infection). Cell type and time point are not known.

This clonotype was recorded many times. This chain links TRBV7-2 with TRBJ2-4; no firm D call. CDR1 SGHTA and CDR2 FQGNSA come from the germline V gene. This CDR3 comprises 19 residues. Between the trimmed V and J ends, which lost 5 bases and 0 bases, there was a span of 23 bases. This CDR3 reads CASSTPSAAGTLAKNIQYF. The DNA for the CDR3 is TGTGCCAGCAGCACCCCCTCCGCGGCAGGCACGTTAGCCAAAAACATTCAGTACTTC.

The CDR3 sequence is CASAGGALREQYF. The CDR3 DNA is TGTGCCAGCGCGGGCGGGGCGCTTAGGGAGCAGTACTTC. This chain links TRBV7-2 with TRBJ2-7, with a tentative D call TRBD2 (6 bases). The CDR3 consists of 13 residues. CDR1 is SGHTA and CDR2 is FQGNSA in the germline V gene. Trimming stripped 8 bases from V and 7 bases from J, with 18 bases between.